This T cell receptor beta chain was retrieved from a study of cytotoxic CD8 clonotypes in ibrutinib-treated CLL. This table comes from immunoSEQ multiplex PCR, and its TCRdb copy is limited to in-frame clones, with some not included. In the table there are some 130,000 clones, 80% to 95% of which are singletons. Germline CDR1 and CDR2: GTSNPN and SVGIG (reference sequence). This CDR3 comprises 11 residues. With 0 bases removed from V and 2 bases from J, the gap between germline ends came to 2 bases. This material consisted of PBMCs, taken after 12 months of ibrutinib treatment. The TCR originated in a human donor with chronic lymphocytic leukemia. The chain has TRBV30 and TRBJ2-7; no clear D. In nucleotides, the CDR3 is TGTGCCTGGAGTGTAGCCTACGAGCAGTACTTC. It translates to CAWSVAYEQYF.